This T cell receptor (beta chain) derives from a study of CD4 and CD8 cells across lung adenocarcinoma regions. TCRdb analysed the PCR reads with MiXCR anew, one entry per CDR3 protein. This sample carries several thousand distinct CDR3 sequences, 45% to 55% of them seen once, and the ten largest clones take roughly 48%. Only a few counts were recorded for this clonotype. The patients had localized lung adenocarcinoma, a non-small cell subtype. The clonotype was recovered from a female donor with lung adenocarcinoma. The CD4 and CD8 labels of this study may be unreliable. The sample consisted of CD8+ T cells from the margin of a lung tumor.

In nucleotides, the CDR3 is TGTGCCACCAGCAGAGATCAGGGGGGGGCAGGAGATACGCAGTATTTT. This sequence encodes CATSRDQGGAGDTQYF. V usage is TRBV15 and J usage is TRBJ2-3; D might be TRBD1 or TRBD2, each matching 7 bases. Trimming removed 0 bases from V and 5 bases from J, with 15 bases in between. CDR3 size: 16 residues. The germline V gene has CDR1 LNHNV and CDR2 YYDKDF (reference sequence).